The table lists the clone carrying this TCR beta chain with many counts. TCRdb recomputed calls from the 5' RACE reads with MiXCR, one row per CDR3 protein. The profile shows about 520,000 distinct CDR3 sequences, roughly a fifth of them singletons. Healthy Caucasian donors formed the entire cohort. This sample was included in a study of identical twins. These sequences were also reported in another study, on T cells expressing NK-cell markers. From that paper: The CD3+CD56-NKG2C+ fraction was also led by these clonotypes in several donors.

The TCR originated in a woman between 18 and 30 years old in good health. What was sequenced was CD4+ T cells sorted from blood.

CDR3 nucleotides: TGCAGTGCCCCGACAGGGATCGATCAGCCCCAGCATTTT. Translating it yields CSAPTGIDQPQHF. This chain connects TRBV20-1 to TRBJ1-5; TRBD1 matches 7 bases. CDR1 is DFQATT and CDR2 is SNEGSKA in the germline V gene (reference sequence). This CDR3 is 13 amino acids long. The V segment lost 6 bases and the J segment 5 bases; nucleotides outside the gene matches: 7.